The next 25 T cell receptor beta chains were all read from a single sample in a study of blood T cell repertoires in COVID-19. Assay: immunoSEQ multiplex PCR; the TCRdb copy retains only in-frame clones and omits some. The top ten hold more than 2% of the sample, which has about 220,000 clones, about 86% seen once. The material sequenced was peripheral blood. These receptors all come from a woman aged 55-69 years with acute or convalescent COVID-19.

The V gene is TRBV6-6, the J gene TRBJ1-5, with TRBD1 as a possible D gene (5 bases). Germline V gives CDR1 MNHNY, CDR2 SVGAGI (reference sequence). The CDR3 consists of 16 residues. V was pared by 6 bases and J by 6 bases, with 21 bases between. The CDR3 spells CASSSGPGGSSQPQHF. CDR3 bases: TGTGCCAGCAGCTCAGGGCCGGGCGGATCTTCTCAGCCCCAGCATTTT.

Only a few counts were recorded for this clone. The rearrangement uses TRBV12-3 or TRBV12-4 and TRBJ1-2; tentatively, D is TRBD1 (6 bases). V lost 6 bases and J lost 8, with 16 bases in between. This CDR3 is 13 amino acids long. In DNA form, the CDR3 reads TGTGCCAGCAGCCCGGACAGCTCTGCCGGCTACACCTTC. This sequence encodes CASSPDSSAGYTF.

In its sample, this clone was seen once. V gene TRBV2 combines with J gene TRBJ2-5, with 7 bases fitting TRBD1. The trim removed 6 bases at V and 4 bases at J, leaving 2 bases unmatched. The germline CDR1 and CDR2 sequences are SNHLY and FYNNEI. This CDR3 spans 12 amino acids. CDR3 in DNA: TGTGCCAGCAGGGGACAGCCAGAGACCCAGTACTTC. Its protein is CASRGQPETQYF.

The genes are TRBV19 and TRBJ2-4, with 11 bases fitting TRBD1. The V gene's germline CDR1 is LNHDA and CDR2 SQIVND (reference sequence). This CDR3 has 16 residues. With 4 bases clipped from V and 2 bases from J, the junction kept 4 bases outside the gene matches. The CDR3 nucleotides are TGTGCCAGTAGTAAGGACAGGGGGCCAACCAAAAACATTCAGTACTTC. Translated, it gives CASSKDRGPTKNIQYF.

CDR3 residues: CASSLHDSGYTF. CDR3 DNA sequence: TGTGCCAGCAGCCTCCACGATAGTGGCTACACCTTC. This chain joins TRBV7-2 and TRBJ1-2; D gene unclear. Germline-derived CDR1 and CDR2 are SGHTA and FQGNSA. This CDR3 comprises 12 residues. Trimming left V 5 bases short and J 7 bases short, with 11 bases between.

The rearrangement joins TRBV5-6 to TRBJ2-1, with 7 bases that match TRBD2. Germline trimming cut 4 bases from V and 7 bases from J; bases unmatched to any gene: 5. This CDR3 has 13 residues. The germline CDR1 and CDR2 sequences are SGHDT and YYEEEE. The CDR3 here is CASSHAGVNEQFF. The CDR3 coding sequence is TGTGCCAGCAGCCATGCGGGGGTAAATGAGCAGTTCTTC.

The chain joins TRBV5-1 to TRBJ1-4; D remains unclear. This CDR3 spans 17 amino acids. CDR1 and CDR2 (germline): SGHRS, YFSETQ. V lost 4 bases and J lost 8, with 24 bases in between. CDR3 sequence (DNA): TGCGCCAGCAGCCCGCTTGGAAGGGAGGGTTATTCCGAAAAACTGTTTTTT. Translated, it gives CASSPLGREGYSEKLFF.

This chain connects TRBV5-1 to TRBJ1-1, with a weak D call TRBD1 (5 bases). The CDR3 runs 14 residues. Trimming took off 3 bases at V and 1 base at J, with 10 bases between the two ends. Germline CDR1 SGHRS, CDR2 YFSETQ. For the CDR3, the DNA is TGCGCCAGCAGCTGGGTTGGACAGAACACTGAAGCTTTCTTT. This translates into CASSWVGQNTEAFF.

The chain links TRBV6-2 or TRBV6-3 to TRBJ2-1; D call uncertain. Between the trimmed V and J ends, which lost 3 bases and 0 bases, there was a span of 18 bases. CDR1 MNHEY and CDR2 SVGEGT come from the germline V gene. The CDR3 sequence is 18 residues long. The DNA for the CDR3 is TGTGCCAGCAGTTATTTCGTTATAGCACCTAGCTCCTACAATGAGCAGTTCTTC. This gives the protein CASSYFVIAPSSYNEQFF.

The rearrangement links TRBV19 to TRBJ2-3; D not resolved. There are 13 residues in the CDR3. Germline lookup yields CDR1 LNHDA and CDR2 SQIVND (reference sequence). Trimming removed 8 bases at V and 1 base at J, with 10 bases between. The CDR3 DNA sequence: TGTGCCAGTGCCCCACGGGGCACAGATACGCAGTATTTT. It is translated as CASAPRGTDTQYF.

This sequence joins TRBV9 and TRBJ1-3, with 8 bases that match TRBD1. The CDR3 spans 20 residues. V gave up 8 bases and J gave up 3 bases; unmatched junction bases: 25. CDR1 SGDLS and CDR2 YYNGEE come from the germline V gene. CDR3 bases: TGTGCCAGACCCCGGCCGGTTGGGGGCAGGGGGCCAAGATTTGGAAACACCATATATTTT. Residues: CARPRPVGGRGPRFGNTIYF.

The chain joins TRBV3-1 (or the pseudogene TRBV3-2) to TRBJ2-1; 8 nucleotides agree with TRBD1. Trimming removed 4 bases from V and 6 bases from J; junction bases left unmatched: 5. The CDR3 length is 14 residues. Germline V CDR1 and CDR2: LGHDT, YNNKEL (reference sequence). CDR3 DNA sequence: TGTGCCAGCAGCCCCCGGGACAGGCCCAATGAGCAGTTCTTC. Encoded protein: CASSPRDRPNEQFF.

The chain links TRBV28 to TRBJ1-2; 8 bases match TRBD1. Germline assignment: CDR1 MDHEN and CDR2 SYDVKM. Trimming took 4 bases from V and 6 from J; bases not matched to a gene: 7. The CDR3 spans 14 residues. CDR3 DNA: TGTGCCAGCAGTTCAACCGGACAGGGCGATGGCTACACCTTC. As protein: CASSSTGQGDGYTF.

In DNA, the CDR3 is TGTGCCAGCGGCGGGACAGAGTATGAAAAACTGTTTTTT. Translated, it gives CASGGTEYEKLFF. The chain employs TRBV2 and TRBJ1-4, with 7 bases fitting TRBD1. This CDR3 spans 13 amino acids. With 8 bases clipped from V and 6 bases from J, the junction kept 6 bases outside the gene matches. Germline V CDR1 and CDR2: SNHLY, FYNNEI.

This sequence joins TRBV19 and TRBJ1-5; unclear D gene. CDR1 is LNHDA, CDR2 SQIVND, per germline (reference sequence). The CDR3 covers 15 residues. V lost 3 bases and J lost 0, with 9 bases in between. The CDR3 region is CASSIVADSNQPQHF. The CDR3 region has the DNA TGTGCCAGTAGTATTGTGGCAGATAGCAATCAGCCCCAGCATTTT. Supplemented by reference TRBV19 and TRBJ1-5, the full variable domain reads DGGITQSPKYLFRKEGQNVTLSCEQNLNHDAMYWYRQDPGQGLRLIYYSQIVNDFQKGDIAEGYSVSREKKESFPLTVTSAQKNPTAFYLCASSIVADSNQPQHFGDGTRLSIL.

The sample holds one count of this clone. V gene TRBV5-1 combines with J gene TRBJ1-1; a possible D gene is TRBD1 (6 bases). The V and J ends lost 4 bases and 2 bases respectively, with 12 bases between them. The CDR3 has 14 residues. The germline V gene has CDR1 SGHRS and CDR2 YFSETQ. CDR3 region: CASSPPGQNTEAFF. The CDR3 coding sequence is TGCGCCAGCAGCCCGCCGGGACAAAACACTGAAGCTTTCTTT.

V and J are TRBV30 and TRBJ1-3; D gene unclear. V lost 0 bases, J lost 1 base, and 10 bases lay in between. Germline CDR1 GTSNPN, CDR2 SVGIG (reference sequence). The CDR3 contains 15 residues. For the CDR3, the DNA is TGTGCCTGGAGTGTACGGGGTGGATCTGGAAACACCATATATTTT. Its protein is CAWSVRGGSGNTIYF.

This rearrangement joins TRBV30 to TRBJ1-3; D might be TRBD1 (6 bases). The CDR3 has 13 residues. Germline lookup yields CDR1 GTSNPN and CDR2 SVGIG (reference sequence). Trimming stripped 1 base from V and 4 bases from J, with 8 bases between. This CDR3 is CAWSGTAGNTIYF. For the CDR3, the DNA is TGTGCCTGGAGTGGGACAGCCGGAAACACCATATATTTT.

The chain couples TRBV7-9 to TRBJ2-7; a possible D gene is TRBD1 (5 bases). Trimming left V 1 base short and J 6 bases short, with 10 bases between. Germline CDR1 and CDR2: SEHNR and FQNEAQ (reference sequence). The CDR3 sequence is 13 residues long. The CDR3 sequence is CASSLGQGGEQYF. CDR3 nucleotide sequence: TGTGCCAGCAGCTTAGGTCAGGGTGGCGAGCAGTACTTC.

This clone occurred a few times. V is TRBV5-4 and J is TRBJ1-1, with 10 nucleotides matching TRBD1. This CDR3 contains 16 residues. Losses at the gene ends were 2 bases for V and 3 bases for J; bases not matched to a gene: 7. Per germline, CDR1 SGHNT and CDR2 YYREEE (reference sequence). Here the CDR3 DNA reads TGTGCCAGCAGCTTCCAGGCCGGGACAGGGGACACTGAAGCTTTCTTT. Protein: CASSFQAGTGDTEAFF.

The rearrangement joins TRBV5-4 to TRBJ2-1, with 9 nucleotides matching TRBD1. From germline, CDR1 is SGHNT and CDR2 YYREEE (reference sequence). The trim removed 4 bases at V and 6 bases at J, leaving 8 bases unmatched. The CDR3 spans 15 residues. This CDR3 is CASSREGQGFNEQFF. In DNA, the CDR3 is TGTGCCAGCAGCCGAGAGGGACAGGGCTTCAATGAGCAGTTCTTC.

The chain carries TRBV6-5 and TRBJ2-7, with a tentative D call TRBD1 (6 bases). This CDR3 comprises 13 residues. The V and J ends lost 7 bases and 6 bases respectively, with 16 bases between them. The germline CDR1 and CDR2 sequences are MNHEY and SVGAGI. The CDR3 here is CASMLQGLGEQYF. CDR3 in DNA: TGTGCCAGCATGTTACAGGGTCTGGGCGAGCAGTACTTC.

The V and J genes are TRBV15 and TRBJ1-2; no clear D. Deletions cut 0 bases from V and 2 bases from J, with 13 bases between. This CDR3 is 16 amino acids long. CDR1 is LNHNV and CDR2 is YYDKDF in the germline V gene (reference sequence). In DNA form, the CDR3 reads TGTGCCACCAGCAGAGACGCAAAGGGAGGAAACTATGGCTACACCTTC. Protein: CATSRDAKGGNYGYTF.

The chain recombines TRBV12-3 or TRBV12-4 with TRBJ1-1, with D possibly being TRBD1 (5 bases). The V end was cut by 6 bases, the J end by 5 bases, with 13 bases between. This CDR3 spans 13 amino acids. CDR3 sequence: CASRLAGLTEAFF. CDR3 nucleotide sequence: TGTGCCAGCAGGTTGGCGGGGCTTACTGAAGCTTTCTTT.

The chain carries TRBV5-1 and TRBJ2-7; TRBD2 might be the D (7 bases). The germline CDR1 and CDR2 sequences are SGHRS and YFSETQ. V gave up 2 bases and J gave up 3 bases, with 12 bases separating them. The CDR3 covers 14 residues. CDR3 protein: CASSLSGGHYEQYF. In DNA form, the CDR3 reads TGCGCCAGCAGCTTATCGGGGGGCCACTACGAGCAGTACTTC. The full variable domain, in which reference TRBV5-1 and TRBJ2-7 provide the parts outside the CDR3, is KAGVTQTPRYLIKTRGQQVTLSCSPISGHRSVSWYQQTPGQGLQFLFEYFSETQRNKGNFPGRFSGRQFSNSRSEMNVSTLELGDSALYLCASSLSGGHYEQYFGPGTRLTVT.